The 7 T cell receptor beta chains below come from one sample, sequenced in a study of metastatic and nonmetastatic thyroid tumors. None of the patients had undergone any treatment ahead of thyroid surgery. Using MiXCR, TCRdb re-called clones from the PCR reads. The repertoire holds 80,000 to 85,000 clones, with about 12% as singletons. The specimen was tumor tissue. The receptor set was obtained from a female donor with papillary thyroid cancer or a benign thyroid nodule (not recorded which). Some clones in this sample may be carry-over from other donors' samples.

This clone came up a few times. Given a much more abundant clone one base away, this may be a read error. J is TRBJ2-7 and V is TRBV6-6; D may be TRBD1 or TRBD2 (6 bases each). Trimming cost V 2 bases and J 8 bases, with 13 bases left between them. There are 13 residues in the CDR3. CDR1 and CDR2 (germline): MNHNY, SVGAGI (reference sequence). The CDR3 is CASSYDRGRQQYF. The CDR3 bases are TGTGCCAGCAGTTACGATCGGGGGCGCCAGCAGTACTTC.

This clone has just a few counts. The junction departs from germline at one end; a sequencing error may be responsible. The CDR3 sequence is CVSGAGGKDTQYF. The CDR3 bases are TGTGTCAGTGGGGCGGGAGGAAAAGATACGCAGTACTTT. The rearrangement uses TRBV28 and TRBJ2-3, with TRBD2 matching 8 bases. There are 13 residues in the CDR3. Germline lookup yields CDR1 MDHEN and CDR2 SYDVKM. The full variable domain, in which reference TRBV28 and TRBJ2-3 provide the parts outside the CDR3, is DVKVTQSSRYLVKRTGEKVFLECVQDMDHENMFWYRQDPGLGLRLIYFSYDVKMKEKGDIPEGYSVSREKKERFSLILESASTNQTSMYLCVSGAGGKDTQYFGPGTRLTVL.

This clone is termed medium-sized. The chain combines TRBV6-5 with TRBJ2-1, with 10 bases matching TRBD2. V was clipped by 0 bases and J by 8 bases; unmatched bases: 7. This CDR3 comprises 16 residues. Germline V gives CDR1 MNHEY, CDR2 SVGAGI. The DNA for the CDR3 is TGTGCCAGCAGTTACTCGAGCGGGAGGGCCGCGGATGAGCAGTTCTTC. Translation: CASSYSSGRAADEQFF.

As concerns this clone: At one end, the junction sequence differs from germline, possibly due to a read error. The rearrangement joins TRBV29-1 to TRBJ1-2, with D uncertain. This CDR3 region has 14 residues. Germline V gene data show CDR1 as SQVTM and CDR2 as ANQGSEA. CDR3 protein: CSVEDFATDYCYTF. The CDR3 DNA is TGCAGCGTTGAAGATTTTGCTACGGACTATTGCTACACCTTC.

The CDR3 DNA is TGTGCCAGCATCCTCACCCCGACAGGGGCCTACGAGCAGTACTTC. Amino acids: CASILTPTGAYEQYF. The genes are TRBV12-3 or TRBV12-4 and TRBJ2-7, with 8 bases fitting TRBD1. This CDR3 region has 15 residues. J gave up 2 bases and V 7 bases, and 10 bases lay outside the gene matches.

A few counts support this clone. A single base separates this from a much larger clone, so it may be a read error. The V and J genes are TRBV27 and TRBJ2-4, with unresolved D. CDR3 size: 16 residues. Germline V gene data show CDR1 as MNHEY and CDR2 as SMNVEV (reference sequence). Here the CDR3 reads CASSPLLWFAKNIKYF. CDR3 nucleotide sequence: TGTGCCAGCAGTCCCCTACTCTGGTTTGCCAAAAACATTAAGTACTTC.

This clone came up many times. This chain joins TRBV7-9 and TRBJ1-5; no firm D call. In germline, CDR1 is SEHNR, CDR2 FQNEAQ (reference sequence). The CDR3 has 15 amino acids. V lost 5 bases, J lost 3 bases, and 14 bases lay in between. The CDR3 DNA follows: TGTGCCAGCAGCAATCAAAGCGCGTTCAATCAGCCCCAGCATTTT. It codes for CASSNQSAFNQPQHF.